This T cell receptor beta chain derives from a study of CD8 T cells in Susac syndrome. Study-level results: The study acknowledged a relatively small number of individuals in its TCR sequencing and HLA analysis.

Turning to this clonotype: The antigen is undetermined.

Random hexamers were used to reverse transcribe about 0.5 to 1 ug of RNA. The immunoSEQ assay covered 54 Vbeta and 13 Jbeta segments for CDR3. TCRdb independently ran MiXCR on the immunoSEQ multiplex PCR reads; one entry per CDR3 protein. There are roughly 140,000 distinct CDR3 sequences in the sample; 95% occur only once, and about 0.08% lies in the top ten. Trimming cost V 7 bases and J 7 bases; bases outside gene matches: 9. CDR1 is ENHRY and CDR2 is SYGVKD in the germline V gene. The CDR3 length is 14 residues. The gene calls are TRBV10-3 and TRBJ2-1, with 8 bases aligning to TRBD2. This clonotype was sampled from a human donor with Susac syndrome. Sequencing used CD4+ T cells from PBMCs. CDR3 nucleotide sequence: TGTGCCATCATCGCAGCGGGAGTCTGGAATGAGCAGTTCTTC. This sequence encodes CAIIAAGVWNEQFF.